The table lists the clone carrying this T cell receptor (beta chain) with a few counts. Its antigen remains unidentified. The CDR3 extends over 16 amino acids. Looked up from germline, CDR1 is SGDLS and CDR2 is YYNGEE. Trimming shortened V by 0 bases and J by 0 bases, and 11 bases separated the two germline ends. This record belongs to a study of T cell repertoires in cytomegalovirus infection. Study context: Evidence of both CMV infection and a matching HLA type came from public TCR beta signatures. Study-wide results and caveats: Accumulated public TCR beta family frequency recognized individuals carrying CMV together with the relevant HLA. HLA-C-restricted TCR beta clonotypes specific for CMV led the ex vivo response.

TCRdb itself ran the reads through MiXCR, one entry per CDR3 protein. In the table there are around 340,000 distinct CDR3 sequences, almost 30% of which are singletons. The specimen was cultured PBMCs, collected from culture after CMV antigen stimulation. V gene TRBV9 combines with J gene TRBJ2-3; no clear D gene. The source is a human donor in good health (CMV status not recorded). Some clones in this sample may be carry-over from other donors' samples. DNA for the CDR3: TGTGCCAGCAGCGTAGGGGATAGCTGGAGCACAGATACGCAGTATTTT. Translated: CASSVGDSWSTDTQYF.